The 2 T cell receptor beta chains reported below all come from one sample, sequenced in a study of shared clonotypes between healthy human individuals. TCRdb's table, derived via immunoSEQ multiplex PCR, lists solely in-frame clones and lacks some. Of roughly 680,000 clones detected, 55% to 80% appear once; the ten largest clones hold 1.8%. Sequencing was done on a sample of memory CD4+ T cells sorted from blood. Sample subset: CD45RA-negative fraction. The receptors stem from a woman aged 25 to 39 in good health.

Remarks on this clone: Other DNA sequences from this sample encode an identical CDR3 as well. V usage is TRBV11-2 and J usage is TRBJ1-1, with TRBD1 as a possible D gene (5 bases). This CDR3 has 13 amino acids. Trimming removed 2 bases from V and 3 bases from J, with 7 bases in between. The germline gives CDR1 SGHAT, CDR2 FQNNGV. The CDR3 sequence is CASSLQGDTEAFF. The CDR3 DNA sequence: TGTGCCAGCAGCTTACAGGGCGACACTGAAGCTTTCTTT.

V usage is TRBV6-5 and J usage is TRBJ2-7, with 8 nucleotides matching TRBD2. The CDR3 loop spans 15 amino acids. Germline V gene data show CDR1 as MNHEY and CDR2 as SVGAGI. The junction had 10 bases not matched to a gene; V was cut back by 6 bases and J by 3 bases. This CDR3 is CASRPPGGGVYEQYF. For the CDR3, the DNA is TGTGCCAGCAGACCCCCCGGGGGGGGTGTCTACGAGCAGTACTTC.